The subject of this entry is one TCR beta chain. Its antigen is not known. MiXCR, run by TCRdb on the reads, gives a single entry per CDR3 protein. In the table there are roughly 760,000 distinct CDR3 sequences, about a third of which are singletons. V lost 0 bases to trimming and J lost 6 bases, with 13 bases between them. This CDR3 is built from 15 residues. Germline V lookup: CDR1 MNHNY, CDR2 SVGAGI (reference sequence). The data derive from a study of T cell repertoires in cytomegalovirus infection. Study context: In public TCR beta signatures, there were indications of both CMV infection and matching HLA type. Study-level points and caveats: There were carriers of CMV plus the relevant HLA, and cumulative public TCR beta family frequency identified them. What dominated the ex vivo response were HLA-C-restricted CMV-specific TCR beta clonotypes.

Sequencing was carried out using PBMCs. The rearrangement links TRBV6-6 to TRBJ2-3; D is undetermined. The receptor comes from a human donor in good health (CMV status not recorded). Some clones in this sample may be carry-over from other donors' samples. DNA for the CDR3: TGTGCCAGCAGTTACTCGAAGAATACGATTGATACGCAGTATTTT. Translating it yields CASSYSKNTIDTQYF.